These 9 T cell receptor beta chains came from one sample sequenced in a study of T-cell reconstitution after alpha-beta-depleted transplantation in children. Library preparation (for TCRbeta) was performed with unique molecular identifiers. TCRdb ran MiXCR on the PCR reads and lists one entry per CDR3 protein. Among some 500,000 distinct CDR3 sequences listed, 32% were seen once. Here the sequenced sample was PBMCs from the stem cell graft donor, taken from the stem cell graft. The receptor set was obtained from a human donor who donated a stem cell graft to a child with aplastic anemia.

The rearrangement joins TRBV5-1 to TRBJ2-1; no reliable D call. V shed 0 bases and J shed 6 bases, with 7 bases lying between them. Germline values: CDR1 SGHRS, CDR2 YFSETQ. This CDR3 region has 13 residues. CDR3 DNA: TGCGCCAGCAGCTTGGCCGGGTTCAATGAGCAGTTCTTC. This translates into CASSLAGFNEQFF.

This clonotype was found many times. This chain joins TRBV27 and TRBJ2-1; 12 bases fit TRBD2. CDR3 size: 16 residues. In germline, CDR1 is MNHEY, CDR2 SMNVEV (reference sequence). With V trimmed by 2 bases and J by 7 bases, 6 bases remained unmatched. The CDR3 sequence: CASSLRLAGASNEQFF. The CDR3 DNA reads as TGTGCCAGCAGTTTAAGACTAGCGGGAGCAAGTAATGAGCAGTTCTTC.

This clonotype was observed a few times. The chain joins TRBV3-1 to TRBJ2-1; 10 bases line up with TRBD2. This CDR3 has 14 amino acids. With V trimmed by 0 bases and J by 9 bases, 2 bases remained unmatched. Germline values: CDR1 LGHDT, CDR2 YNNKEL (reference sequence). CDR3: CASSQDLAGVEQFF. DNA of the CDR3: TGTGCCAGCAGCCAAGATCTAGCGGGAGTTGAGCAGTTCTTC.

The chain combines TRBV27 with TRBJ2-1; TRBD2 aligns across 9 bases. CDR1 is MNHEY, CDR2 SMNVEV, per germline (reference sequence). The CDR3 spans 16 residues. J gave up 0 bases and V 6 bases, and 6 bases lay outside the gene matches. The CDR3, as DNA: TGTGCCAGCAGGGTAGCGGGAGTCGGCTCCTACAATGAGCAGTTCTTC. Protein sequence: CASRVAGVGSYNEQFF.

CDR3 region: CAIQYGSGNYEQYF. CDR3 bases: TGTGCCATCCAGTACGGGAGCGGGAACTACGAGCAGTACTTC. The rearrangement links TRBV6-2 or TRBV6-3 to TRBJ2-7; 7 bases line up with TRBD2. There are 14 residues in the CDR3. Germline V gene lookup returns CDR1 MNHEY and CDR2 SVGEGT. V lost 10 bases, J lost 3 bases, and 12 bases stayed unmatched.

The chain uses TRBV11-2 and TRBJ2-3; 7 bases map to TRBD1. J was trimmed by 4 bases and V by 6 bases; bases with no gene match: 10. Looked up from germline, CDR1 is SGHAT and CDR2 is FQNNGV. The CDR3 is made up of 15 amino acids. CDR3 coding DNA: TGTGCCAGCAGTACTATGACAGGGTTCCCAGATACGCAGTATTTT. It yields the protein CASSTMTGFPDTQYF.

V and J are TRBV5-8 and TRBJ1-5; 12 bases fit TRBD1. The CDR3 extends over 16 amino acids. In germline, CDR1 is SGHTS, CDR2 YDEGEE. The J segment lost 5 bases and the V segment lost 2 bases, leaving 5 bases of the junction unmatched. The CDR3 DNA is TGTGCCAGCAGCTTCACCGGGACAGGGGGCTATCAGCCCCAGCATTTT. Translation gives CASSFTGTGGYQPQHF.

This clonotype was picked up a small number of times. J is TRBJ1-5 and V is TRBV18; no reliable D call. The germline gives CDR1 KGHSH, CDR2 LQKENI. The CDR3 has 14 amino acids. V was clipped by 6 bases and J by 3 bases, with 12 bases between them. CDR3 sequence (DNA): TGTGCCAGCTCCAACGGGGAGTACAATCAGCCCCAGCATTTT. This gives the protein CASSNGEYNQPQHF.

This clonotype was seen a few times. The rearrangement links TRBV20-1 to TRBJ2-7; tentatively, D is TRBD1 or TRBD2 (5 bases each). V was cut by 2 bases and J by 6 bases, with 11 bases left in between. Germline assignment: CDR1 DFQATT and CDR2 SNEGSKA (reference sequence). This CDR3 has 12 amino acids. The CDR3 DNA sequence: TGCAGTGCTAGACGGGCTGGGGGCGAGCAGTACTTC. Its translation: CSARRAGGEQYF.